The present T cell receptor beta chain was sequenced within a study of cytomegalovirus exposure and HLA in healthy donors. General study findings and limits: The authors assumed roughly uniform sequencing depth across donors for presence/absence analyses.

PCR amplification relied on 60 Vbeta primers (plus 13 Jbeta primers). Clones were read by immunoSEQ multiplex PCR, and TCRdb kept only the in-frame ones, dropping some. The sample shows over 75,000 clones, nearly 80% of them seen only once. As for this clone: No antigen is known for it. Within the sample, other DNA sequences also encode this same CDR3.

V was clipped by 2 bases and J by 5 bases, with 7 bases between them. Germline CDR1 reads KGHSH; CDR2 reads LQKENI. The CDR3 sequence is 13 residues long. The chain employs TRBV18 and TRBJ1-5; D remains ambiguous. The sequence came from a female donor in good health and CMV-seronegative. The sequenced sample was PBMCs. DNA of the CDR3: TGTGCCAGCTCACCAGGTCGCGATCAGCCCCAGCATTTT. This gives the protein CASSPGRDQPQHF.